This record looks at one TCR beta chain sequence and its context. The antigen is not known. This CDR3 has 14 residues. The V end lost 10 bases, the J end lost 9 bases, and 19 bases lay between the germline ends. CDR1 is MNHEY, CDR2 SMNVEV, per germline (reference sequence). The data were taken from a study of OX40 agonist ivuxolimab in advanced cancers. About the research overall: It was permissible to have had prior anti-PD-1, anti-PD-L1 or anti-CTLA-4 therapy, and around 40% had some. Study-wide findings and caveats: Nonresponders, in some cases, also had low normalized T-cell clonal expansion. Clonal expansion by week 6 occurred in CD4+ and CD8+ blood T cells (at 0.1 to 3.0 mg/kg).

Data came from immunoSEQ multiplex PCR; TCRdb stores just in-frame clones and leaves some out. The sample has some 16,000 clones, around nine tenths seen once. The sequence came from an adult with an advanced solid tumor such as melanoma, head and neck, liver or kidney cancer. The rearrangement uses TRBV27 and TRBJ1-6; no clear D. Here the sequenced sample was CD4+ or CD8+ T cells sorted from blood, taken in a trial of the OX40 agonist ivuxolimab. The CDR3 loop reads CATAPGREGSPLHF. The CDR3 region has the DNA TGTGCCACTGCACCCGGGAGAGAAGGTTCACCCCTCCACTTT.